Detailed here is one T cell receptor beta chain. The entry originates in a study of T-cell reconstitution after alpha-beta-depleted transplantation in children. Library preparation (for TCRbeta) was performed with unique molecular identifiers. TCRdb processed the PCR reads anew with MiXCR; each CDR3 protein has one entry. The repertoire consists of around 410,000 distinct CDR3 sequences, with around 9.9% occurring once and the leading ten covering approximately 5%. The starting material was PBMCs from the stem cell graft donor, obtained from the stem cell graft. This TCR was sampled from a human donor who donated a stem cell graft to a child with acute myeloid leukemia.

The CDR3 coding sequence is TGCAGCGTTGACGACTTTCGAAGCTCCTACAATGAGCAGTTCTTC. It yields the protein CSVDDFRSSYNEQFF. This chain connects TRBV29-1 to TRBJ2-1; D is unresolved. CDR3 size: 15 residues. The V gene's germline CDR1 is SQVTM and CDR2 ANQGSEA. Trimming removed 3 bases from V and 0 bases from J, with 12 bases in between.